This TCR beta chain was sequenced during a study of shared clonotypes between healthy human individuals (dated by TCRdb to 2018 to 2021). Looking at the study overall: Three men and a couple of women, aged 18 to 49 years, made up the cohort. For each donor, three plates each were used for CD4 naive and CD4 memory, two plates were used for CD8 naive, and one plate was used for CD8 memory. The study deeply sequenced blood TCR repertoires of about 5 healthy adults to estimate repertoire size and the extent of clonotype sharing between individuals. Libraries were prepared and TCR repertoires were sequenced by different laboratories using diverse techniques, in order to increase sequencing depth and limit assay-specific biases. Each donor's leukapheresis produced roughly between roughly 0.94 and 9.5 billion PBMCs. Broad study findings and their caveats: Sampling was limited to blood, and TCR repertoires in tissue likely differ from TCR repertoires in blood. Based on pairwise subsampling, the degree of clonotype sharing among donors was expected to be affected by sequencing depth. Because the study included only a small number of donors, the genetic and exposure-history diversity represented was limited. Rarefaction of sorted-subset datasets indicated incomplete sequencing despite the large sequencing depth. Naive subsets generally had larger estimated clonotype richness than memory subsets did. About 5% of naive CD4, roughly 3.6% of naive CD8, 2.3% of memory CD4, and about 0.4% of memory CD8 clonotypes were shared across a few donors. Clonotypes shared by all four sorted-subset donors showed higher generation probabilities than non-shared clonotypes.

TCR CDR3 regions were amplified from genomic DNA by multiplex PCR using the deep immunoSEQ assay. Extracted genomic DNA from each cell subset was spread evenly across all wells of several immunoSEQ 96-well plates, with each plate serving as a replicate. For sorted subsets, about 200 ng genomic DNA, equal to about 30,000 T cell genomes, was loaded into each replicate PCR. Purified libraries were measured with a Qubit 3.0 fluorometer, size-checked on a Bioanalyzer 2100, and measured again with the KAPA Library Quantification kit. Each immunoSEQ 96-well plate was sequenced on its own single-read 150-cycle Illumina NextSeq 550 flow cell. As for the authors' bioinformatics: Because the immunoSEQ output held only junctional sequences and lacked quality scores, the filtering could not match the filtering applied to full-length reads. Sequences were annotated with PyIR, a Python wrapper for IgBLAST v1.9, and V/J genes and CDR3 were assigned using IMGT germline references. Reads were removed for weak V/J assignments (E-value above 1e-6), missing CDR3, stop codons, out-of-frame junctions, or ambiguous translated residues. A V3J clonotype was defined by an identical inferred V gene, J gene, and CDR3 amino acid sequence. The percentage overlap between two repertoires was calculated by dividing the number of shared unique clonotypes by the size of the smaller repertoire. Repertoire richness was assessed with RTK rarefaction, the Chao1 estimator, and Recon v2.1 estimates of unobserved clonotypes. OLGA was used to compute generation probabilities for all TCRbeta clonotypes that the gDNA method yielded from a handful of donors. TCRdb provides this immuneACCESS table in a form limited to in-frame rearrangements. Some clones are lacking; in checked studies, under half of them reflect an unresolved V gene, and why the rest are absent is not known. V, J and clone size are those of that table, while D and trimming were read from the DNA. The sample contains about 2 million clones, about 95% of them found a single time. 0.9% to 1.3% of the sample belongs to the ten largest clones.

V is reduced by 0 bases and J by 2 bases, leaving a spacing of 10 bases between them. The CDR3 starts with the cysteine, ends with the phenylalanine, and has 15 residues. Here the CDR3 DNA is all that survives: 45 bases in frame from base 1. Per the germline V gene (reference sequence), SEHNR is the CDR1 and FQNEAQ is the CDR2. CD8 naive samples were obtained by positive selection for CCR7 among CD45RO-negative cells, yielding a CD45RA+CCR7+ population from which TemRA cells were excluded. The donors were healthy, HIV-negative adults who had no recently reported acute infections or vaccinations. All donors were Caucasian adults living in Nashville, Tennessee, USA. Blood was collected by leukapheresis, and PBMCs were isolated by Ficoll-Histopaque density gradient centrifugation and then cryopreserved in liquid nitrogen vapor phase. Purity and quantity of every magnetically sorted T cell population were checked by analytical flow cytometry. Each sorted fraction had its genomic DNA isolated and then quantified by UV absorbance on a Nanodrop 2000c.

This clone showed up just once. What antigen it recognizes has not been identified. Base quality data are lacking; no much larger clone is found one base away. Specimen: naive CD8+ T cells sorted from blood. Read against the paper, the sample's cell subset or site label means: CD45RA+CCR7+. This clonotype was obtained from a man in his late teens or twenties in good health. The receptor chain draws on TRBV7-9 and TRBJ1-1; TRBD1 is a weak D gene call, 6 bases matching. The CDR3 sequence is CASSLAYRENTEAFF. Read as DNA, the sequence is TGTGCCAGCAGCTTAGCGTACAGGGAAAACACTGAAGCTTTCTTT.